This T cell receptor (beta chain) was recovered during a study of read filtering for tumor transcriptome and immune sequencing. Study-wide results and caveats: Approximately 77% of IR-seq clonotypes had a single read, yet these held about 3.6% of reads. Sorted CD138-negative bone marrow cells were not purified T cells.

A word on this clonotype: Its cognate antigen is unknown. The junction differs from germline at one of its ends, possibly a read error.

This library used 300 to 450 ng RNA and molecular barcoded adaptors spanning alpha/delta and beta/gamma chains. MiXCR was run by TCRdb on the reads, yielding one entry per CDR3 protein. This sample has about 24,000 distinct CDR3 sequences, with roughly 22% found just once. This CDR3 is built from 12 residues. Germline V CDR1 and CDR2: DFQATT, SNEGSKA (reference sequence). The TCR comes from a donor at least 40 years old with multiple myeloma. The chain links TRBV20-1 to TRBJ1-1; 8 positions match TRBD1. Sequencing input: a population of CD138-negative cells sorted from bone marrow. The CDR3 DNA is TGCGGTGCTACCAGGGGGCTGACTGAAGCTTTCTTT. Its translation is CGATRGLTEAFF.